This is a list of T cell receptor beta chains from one sample in a study of OX40 agonist ivuxolimab in advanced cancers. Generated by immunoSEQ multiplex PCR, the TCRdb table keeps only in-frame clones and is missing some. The table records some 30,000 clones, about four fifths of them present only once. The sample was CD4+ or CD8+ T cells sorted from blood, taken in a trial of the OX40 agonist ivuxolimab. These receptors all stem from an adult with an advanced solid tumor such as melanoma, head and neck, liver or kidney cancer. CDR3s include the opening cysteine and the closing phenylalanine or tryptophan. D genes are given only for firm matches. Rows may omit the clone size; those that give it use once, few, many or a size class.

size	J	D	V	CDR3	DNA
hyperexpanded	TRBJ2-1	TRBD2	TRBV19	CASSGRSGGAFYNEQFF	TGTGCCAGTAGTGGACGTAGCGGGGGGGCCTTTTACAATGAGCAGTTCTTC
once	TRBJ2-1	.	TRBV11-2	CASSLVEDSYNEQFF	TGTGCCAGCAGCTTAGTAGAGGACAGTTACAATGAGCAGTTCTTC
few	TRBJ2-1	.	TRBV2	CASSDPGDSYNEQFF	TGTGCCAGCAGTGACCCGGGAGATTCCTACAATGAGCAGTTCTTC
.	TRBJ2-1	TRBD1	TRBV15	CATSRGTGRNEQFF	TGTGCCACCAGCCGAGGGACAGGGAGAAATGAGCAGTTCTTC
.	TRBJ2-7	.	TRBV6-5	CASSPLSPYEQYF	TGTGCCAGCAGTCCCCTCAGCCCCTACGAGCAGTACTTC
few	TRBJ1-1	.	TRBV19	CASIRGATEAFF	TGTGCCAGTATTCGAGGGGCGACTGAAGCTTTCTTT
.	TRBJ2-7	.	TRBV6-1	CASKVWVAPTYEQYF	TGTGCCAGCAAAGTCTGGGTGGCCCCCACCTACGAGCAGTACTTC
.	TRBJ2-1	TRBD2	TRBV28	CASSIPTSGRWGNEQFF	TGTGCCAGCAGTATCCCGACTAGCGGGAGGTGGGGCAATGAGCAGTTCTTC
.	TRBJ1-2	.	TRBV19	CASSPPTASNYGYTF	TGTGCCAGTAGTCCACCGACAGCCTCTAACTATGGCTACACCTTC
.	TRBJ2-7	TRBD2	TRBV15	CATSRESGEGEQYF	TGTGCCACCAGCAGAGAGTCCGGGGAGGGGGAGCAGTACTTC
.	TRBJ1-1	.	TRBV19	CASSIMGASFTEAFF	TGTGCCAGTAGTATTATGGGGGCCTCCTTCACTGAAGCTTTCTTT
.	TRBJ2-1	TRBD2	TRBV13	CASSPAEREKGEQFF	TGTGCCAGCAGCCCCGCGGAGCGGGAGAAGGGTGAGCAGTTCTTC
.	TRBJ2-7	TRBD2	TRBV15	CATSKQAGAASEQYF	TGTGCCACCAGCAAACAAGCGGGAGCCGCATCCGAGCAGTACTTC
.	TRBJ1-2	TRBD1	TRBV5-1	CASSPRDRVGYGYTF	TGCGCCAGCAGCCCGCGGGACAGGGTCGGCTATGGCTACACCTTC
.	TRBJ2-7	TRBD2	TRBV13	CASSEGAGTSGSSYEQYF	TGTGCCAGCAGCGAGGGGGCGGGGACTAGCGGGAGTTCCTACGAGCAGTACTTC
.	TRBJ2-7	TRBD2	TRBV2	CASREGGSETYEQYF	TGTGCCAGCAGGGAGGGAGGGAGTGAAACCTACGAGCAGTACTTC
.	TRBJ1-3	.	TRBV11-2	CASSLGRNSGNTIYF	TGTGCCAGCAGCTTAGGACGGAACTCTGGAAACACCATATATTTT
.	TRBJ1-2	TRBD1	TRBV15	CATSRDQPDRGFSYTF	TGTGCCACCAGCAGAGACCAGCCCGACAGGGGCTTTAGCTACACCTTC
.	TRBJ2-7	.	TRBV6-1	CASSSGGTVPYEQYF	TGTGCCAGCAGTAGTGGGGGGACAGTGCCTTACGAGCAGTACTTC
.	TRBJ2-7	TRBD1	TRBV4-3	CASSHSATGESYEQYF	TGCGCCAGCAGCCATAGCGCGACAGGGGAATCCTACGAGCAGTACTTC
few	TRBJ2-7	TRBD1	TRBV25-1	CASSSRTGGSYEQYF	TGTGCCAGCAGCTCCCGGACAGGGGGCTCCTACGAGCAGTACTTC
once	TRBJ1-2	.	TRBV7-9	CASSSEPDGTNYGYTF	TGTGCCAGCAGCTCGGAGCCCGACGGAACCAACTATGGCTACACCTTC
.	TRBJ2-2	.	TRBV27	CASSLLIGPLNTGELFF	TGTGCCAGCAGTTTATTAATCGGACCTTTGAACACCGGGGAGCTGTTTTTT
.	TRBJ2-7	TRBD2	TRBV29-1	CSVVLAGGVGSYEQYF	TGCAGCGTCGTACTAGCGGGAGGTGTCGGGTCCTACGAGCAGTACTTC
.	TRBJ2-7	.	TRBV6-6	CASSYDLVTDSYEQYF	TGTGCCAGCAGTTACGACCTTGTTACGGACTCCTACGAGCAGTACTTC
once	TRBJ1-1	.	TRBV7-3	CASRPGETNTEAFF	TGTGCCAGCAGGCCGGGGGAGACGAACACTGAAGCTTTCTTT
.	TRBJ2-1	.	TRBV7-2	CASSFVYGNDNEQFF	TGTGCCAGCAGCTTTGTGTACGGGAATGACAATGAGCAGTTCTTC
.	TRBJ2-7	.	TRBV5-6	CASWGDNTYEQYF	TGTGCCAGCTGGGGGGACAATACCTACGAGCAGTACTTC
.	TRBJ2-1	TRBD2	TRBV10-3	CAISETPGTSGSNEQFF	TGTGCCATCAGTGAGACTCCCGGGACTAGCGGGAGCAATGAGCAGTTCTTC
.	TRBJ1-1	.	TRBV21-1	CASSRRQGKEAEAFF	TGTGCCAGCAGCAGACGCCAGGGGAAAGAAGCTGAAGCTTTCTTT
.	TRBJ1-2	.	TRBV27	CASSFALRGYGYTF	TGTGCCAGCAGTTTCGCCCTTAGAGGCTATGGCTACACCTTC
.	TRBJ2-5	.	TRBV30	CAWSGGGRETQYF	TGTGCCTGGAGTGGCGGGGGCCGAGAGACCCAGTACTTC
.	TRBJ2-2	.	TRBV6-5	CASSYSQNTGELFF	TGTGCCAGCAGTTACTCCCAGAACACCGGGGAGCTGTTTTTT
.	TRBJ2-7	.	TRBV10-3	CAISDDHQSYEQYF	TGTGCCATCAGTGACGACCATCAGAGCTACGAGCAGTACTTC
.	TRBJ2-5	TRBD1	TRBV7-8	CASRRGETGVGETQYF	TGTGCCAGCAGGCGGGGCGAGACAGGGGTGGGAGAGACCCAGTACTTC
.	TRBJ1-6	.	TRBV7-2	CASSPTRLNSPLHF	TGTGCCAGCAGCCCTACTCGTTTGAATTCACCCCTCCACTTT
.	TRBJ2-5	TRBD1	TRBV5-1	CASSLLPGQGEETQYF	TGCGCCAGCAGCTTACTGCCGGGACAGGGAGAAGAGACCCAGTACTTC
.	TRBJ1-2	.	TRBV6-5	CASSWANFYGYTF	TGTGCCAGCAGCTGGGCAAATTTCTATGGCTACACCTTC
.	TRBJ2-7	.	TRBV9	CASSVGGFSYEQYF	TGTGCCAGCAGCGTAGGCGGTTTCTCCTACGAGCAGTACTTC
.	TRBJ2-1	.	TRBV6-6	CASSYEAYNEQFF	TGTGCCAGCAGTTACGAGGCCTACAATGAGCAGTTCTTC
.	TRBJ1-4	.	TRBV9	CASSPPRDETLFF	TGTGCCAGCAGCCCCCCCCGGGATGAAACACTGTTTTTT
.	TRBJ2-3	.	TRBV7-6	CASSLAQLNTDTQYF	TGTGCCAGCAGCTTAGCGCAACTAAACACAGATACGCAGTATTTT
.	TRBJ2-5	TRBD2	TRBV7-3	CASSWAGGETQYF	TGTGCCAGCAGCTGGGCGGGAGGGGAGACCCAGTACTTC
.	TRBJ2-1	TRBD1	TRBV4-3	CASSYSPGQGGFYNEQFF	TGCGCCAGCAGCTACAGCCCGGGACAGGGTGGGTTCTACAATGAGCAGTTCTTC
once	TRBJ1-3	.	TRBV6-5	CASSYYGGYNTIYF	TGTGCCAGCAGTTACTATGGGGGCTACAACACCATATATTTT
medium-sized	TRBJ2-2	.	TRBV7-9	CASSLALDSSTGELFF	TGTGCCAGCAGCTTAGCGTTGGACAGTTCGACCGGGGAGCTGTTTTTT
.	TRBJ2-2	.	TRBV11-2	CASSSSYSGPNTGELFF	TGTGCCAGCAGCTCCTCTTACAGCGGACCGAACACCGGGGAGCTGTTTTTT
.	TRBJ2-5	.	TRBV7-9	CASSLVVGSQETQYF	TGTGCCAGCAGCTTAGTTGTCGGATCCCAAGAGACCCAGTACTTC
.	TRBJ2-3	TRBD1	TRBV6-6	CASQGVSDTQYF	TGTGCCAGCCAGGGGGTCTCAGATACGCAGTATTTT
.	TRBJ1-2	.	TRBV12-5	CASGLSGEFILNYGYTF	TGTGCTAGTGGTTTGAGCGGAGAGTTCATCCTTAACTATGGCTACACCTTC
.	TRBJ2-2	.	TRBV6-5	CASSSHTTGELFF	TGTGCCAGCAGTTCTCACACGACCGGGGAGCTGTTTTTT
few	TRBJ2-1	.	TRBV6-6	CASIQDSSSYNEQFF	TGTGCCAGCATCCAGGACAGTAGCTCCTACAATGAGCAGTTCTTC
.	TRBJ2-5	TRBD1	TRBV27	CASSLNRGEETQYF	TGTGCCAGCAGTTTAAACAGGGGTGAGGAGACCCAGTACTTC
.	TRBJ2-7	.	TRBV7-9	CASSLVGGGLPYEQYF	TGTGCCAGCAGCTTAGTCGGAGGGGGACTACCCTACGAGCAGTACTTC
.	TRBJ2-3	.	TRBV6-6	CASSYRAVGTDTQYF	TGTGCCAGCAGTTACAGGGCTGTGGGAACAGATACGCAGTATTTT
.	TRBJ1-2	.	TRBV2	CASSGGGGYGYTF	TGTGCCAGCAGTGGGGGGGGAGGCTATGGCTACACCTTC
.	TRBJ1-6	.	TRBV11-2	CASSSADQVSYNSPLHF	TGTGCCAGCAGCTCGGCAGACCAAGTGAGCTATAATTCACCCCTCCACTTT